The present TCR beta chain was sequenced within a study of cytomegalovirus exposure and HLA in healthy donors. Study-wide findings and caveats: Per a prior analysis, the majority of TCR beta V segments were productive roughly 90% or roughly 30% of the time.

The PCR ran on 60 Vbeta and 13 Jbeta primers. This table comes from immunoSEQ multiplex PCR, and its TCRdb copy is limited to in-frame clones, with some not included. The repertoire holds about 130,000 clones, with roughly three quarters as singletons. In the case of this clone: Its antigen is still unknown.

V lost 2 bases and J 0 bases, leaving 3 bases between the germline ends. The CDR3 runs 13 residues. Per the germline V gene, CDR1 is SGHTA and CDR2 is FQGTGA. The source material was PBMCs. The chain has TRBV7-3 and TRBJ2-3; unclear D gene. This TCR derives from a woman in her sixties in good health and CMV-seronegative. CDR3 sequence: CASSLLSTDTQYF. CDR3 bases: TGTGCCAGCAGCTTACTCAGCACAGATACGCAGTATTTT.